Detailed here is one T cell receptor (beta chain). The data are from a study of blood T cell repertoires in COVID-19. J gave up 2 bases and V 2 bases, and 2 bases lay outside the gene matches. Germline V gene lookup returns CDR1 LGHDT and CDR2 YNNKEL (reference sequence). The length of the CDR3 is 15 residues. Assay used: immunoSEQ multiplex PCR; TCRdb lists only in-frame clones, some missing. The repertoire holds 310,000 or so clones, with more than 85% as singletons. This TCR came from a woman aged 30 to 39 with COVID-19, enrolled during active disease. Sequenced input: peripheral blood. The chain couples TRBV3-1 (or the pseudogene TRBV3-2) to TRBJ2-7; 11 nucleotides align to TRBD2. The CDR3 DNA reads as TGTGCCAGCAGCCAACTAGCGGGAGGCCCCTACGAGCAGTACTTC. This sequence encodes CASSQLAGGPYEQYF.